Ten or more counts support the clone carrying this TCR beta chain. The sample originates from a study of T cells in Graves' hyperthyroidism and ophthalmopathy. Amplification of TCR beta CDR3 regions used RNA as the template. During a first-round RT-PCR of the TCR CDR3, the HTBI primer set was used. Via MiXCR, TCRdb re-called the multiplex PCR reads, giving one row per CDR3 protein. The sample has around 600,000 distinct CDR3 sequences, around 15% seen once; the top ten hold about 12%. Germline CDR1 is SQVTM and CDR2 is ANQGSEA. V lost 1 base, J lost 7 bases, and 10 bases stayed unmatched. The CDR3 loop spans 15 amino acids.

The TCR originated in a woman between 50 and 59 years old with Graves' ophthalmopathy. The sample taken for sequencing was blood. The chain is built from TRBV29-1 and TRBJ2-7; TRBD2 matches 10 bases. In DNA, the CDR3 is TGCAGCGTTGAAGTCTTGCAAGCGGGAGGGGGGGAGCAGTACTTC. Its translation is CSVEVLQAGGGEQYF.